This T cell receptor beta chain was found in a study of shared clonotypes between healthy human individuals (TCRdb year 2020). For the study in its entirety: Three men and two women, aged 18 to 49 years, made up the cohort. Between about 0.8 and 9 billion PBMCs per donor were obtained by leukapheresis. To increase sequencing depth and limit assay-specific biases, TCR repertoire library preparation and sequencing were carried out by different laboratories using diverse techniques. To estimate repertoire size and how much clonotype sharing occurs between individuals, the study deeply sequenced the blood TCR repertoires of roughly 5 healthy adults. For each donor, three plates each were used for CD4 naive and CD4 memory, two plates were used for CD8 naive, and one plate was used for CD8 memory.

Study-wide findings and limitations: Because the study included a small number of donors, the genetic and exposure-history diversity represented was limited. Estimated clonotype richness was generally larger for naive than for memory subsets. Even with the large sequencing depth, rarefaction of the sorted-subset datasets indicated that sequencing was incomplete. Compared with non-shared clonotypes, the clonotypes found in all four sorted-subset donors had higher generation probabilities. Sharing across several donors was observed for around 5% of naive CD4, over 3% of naive CD8, 2% to 2.5% of memory CD4, and about 0.38% of memory CD8 clonotypes. Pairwise subsampling led to the expectation that sequencing depth would affect the degree of clonotype sharing among donors. Sampling was restricted to blood, and TCR repertoires in tissues likely differ from the TCR repertoires found in blood.

Points on this clone: It has no known antigen specificity. The record has no base qualities; no much larger clone is one base away.

CD8 naive samples were CD45RO-negative cells positively selected for CCR7, giving a CD45RA+CCR7+ population that excluded TemRA cells. The donors were healthy, HIV-negative adults who had no recently reported acute infections or vaccinations. All donors were Caucasian adults living in Nashville, Tennessee, USA. Blood was obtained by leukapheresis, after which PBMCs were separated by Ficoll-Histopaque density gradient centrifugation and cryopreserved in liquid nitrogen vapor phase. Analytical flow cytometry was used to check the purity and quantity of each magnetically sorted T cell population. From each sorted fraction, genomic DNA was isolated and quantified by UV absorbance on a Nanodrop 2000c. Using the deep immunoSEQ assay, multiplex PCR amplified TCR CDR3 regions from genomic DNA. Extracted genomic DNA from each cell subset was distributed evenly across all wells of several immunoSEQ 96-well plates, and each plate was treated as a replicate. For sorted subsets, around 200 ng genomic DNA, equal to 30,000 to 35,000 T cell genomes, was loaded into each replicate PCR. The purified libraries were quantified using a Qubit 3.0 fluorometer, sized with a Bioanalyzer 2100, and then quantified again using the KAPA Library Quantification kit. A separate single-read 150-cycle Illumina NextSeq 550 flow cell was used to sequence each immunoSEQ 96-well plate. In the authors' own workflow: The immunoSEQ output contained only junctional sequences without quality scores, so filtering could not match that applied to full-length reads. Sequences were annotated with PyIR, a Python wrapper for IgBLAST v1.9, and V/J genes and CDR3 were assigned using IMGT germline references. Reads were removed for weak V/J assignments (E-value above 1e-6), missing CDR3, stop codons, out-of-frame junctions, or ambiguous translated residues. A V3J clonotype was defined by an identical inferred V gene, J gene, and CDR3 amino acid sequence. Percentage overlap between repertoires was computed as shared unique clonotypes divided by the size of the smaller repertoire. Repertoire richness was assessed with RTK rarefaction, the Chao1 estimator, and Recon v2.1 estimates of unobserved clonotypes. Generation probabilities were computed with OLGA for all TCRbeta clonotypes obtained by the gDNA method from a few donors. As stored in TCRdb, this immuneACCESS dataset retains in-frame rearrangements with V and J assigned. A fraction of the clones does not appear; measured against another copy, unresolved V genes explain less than half of the discrepancy, and the remainder lacks a known reason. V and J calls and clone size come straight from that table; D and trimming were deduced from the DNA. Present in this sample are approximately 2,200,000 clones, about 92% of which were seen just once. Clones ranked in the top ten supply 1.5% to 2% of the sample.

Trimming at the junction amounts to 4 bases on V and 1 base on J, and the germline ends lie 13 bases apart. The germline V gene supplies CDR1 MDHEN and CDR2 SYDVKM. Its CDR3 holds 16 amino acids, cysteine through phenylalanine. Here the CDR3 DNA is all that survives: 48 bases in frame from base 1. The chain employs TRBV28 and TRBJ2-2, with a tentative D gene TRBD2 over 6 matching bases. This clonotype was obtained from a man younger than 30 in good health. Some clones in this sample may be carry-over from other donors' samples. Specimen: naive CD8+ T cells from PBMCs. The cell subset or site label on this specimen signifies: CD45RA+CCR7+. The CDR3 protein sequence reads: CASSSPREENTGELFF. At the DNA level, the sequence is TGTGCCAGCAGTTCCCCCAGGGAGGAGAACACCGGGGAGCTGTTTTTT.